This entry features one TCR beta chain sequence. This CDR3 is built from 15 residues. The V gene lost 2 bases and the J gene lost 6 bases, with 17 bases spanning the gap. Germline values: CDR1 MDHEN, CDR2 SYDVKM. Generated by immunoSEQ multiplex PCR, the TCRdb table keeps only in-frame clones and is missing some. The profile shows about 50,000 clones, 80% to 95% of them singletons. This sample was taken from a study of T cell changes during pregnancy in multiple sclerosis. The sequencing here drew on CD4+ T cells from peripheral blood mononuclear cells, taken in the second trimester of pregnancy. This clonotype was obtained from a female donor with multiple sclerosis, enrolled in a pregnancy study. The V call is TRBV28, the J call TRBJ2-7; D possibly corresponds to TRBD1 (6 bases). The CDR3 coding sequence is TGTGCCAGCAGTTTAGGGGGCGTTGTAGTCTCCGAGCAGTACTTC. It yields the protein CASSLGGVVVSEQYF.